The text below deals with one T cell receptor (beta chain). This clone was observed many times. It has no known antigen specificity. The read terminates 3 residues ahead of where the CDR3 ends, so the germline J gene completes it. From its cysteine to its phenylalanine, the CDR3 spans 16 amino acids. The CDR3 was read in part: 39 bases, with the frame set at base 1. V loses 5 bases at its end and J loses 4 bases; junction bases beyond the gene matches: 10. CDR1 and CDR2 are drawn from the germline V gene: SGHVS, FNYEAQ. This entry comes from a study of T cell clonality in common variable immunodeficiency (dated by TCRdb to 2014 to 2015). Both CVID patients and healthy controls were predominantly of Caucasian heritage. Heparinized peripheral whole blood samples of about 4.5 to 8.5 ml were collected from each donor. Genomic DNA from adults with common variable immune deficiency (CVID) and from healthy adult controls was the source for sequencing TCRbeta CDR3 repertoires. A total of around 22 healthy adult volunteers (about twelve female and around ten male; age range about 23 to 75 years, mean age 34) were included in the control group. Diluted blood was subjected to density centrifugation over Hypaque 1077 or Ficoll-Paque for isolation of peripheral blood mononuclear cells. Genomic DNA was obtained from unsorted mononuclear cells through either Qiagen column purification or a centrifugation-based method.

Results and caveats for the whole study, not just this receptor: CVID TCRbeta sequences reportedly showed fewer deletions and N-nucleotide insertions and lacked highly modified clones with 13 or more V deletions. It was noted by the authors that sequencing of the repertoires of T cell subpopulations would be needed to clarify the cause of the increased clonality in CVID. Increased TCRbeta clonality was found in CVID subjects compared with healthy controls (t-test p = 0.018), with the increase being most characteristic of about a third of subjects. CVID subjects shared fewer TCRbeta clones with each other than healthy controls did (p < 0.0001). Even though DNA input was equal, the average per sample came to 75,000 to 95,000 unique sequences for controls compared with around 33,000 for CVID samples. Correlations of repertoire features with clinical complications were constrained by heterogeneity among patients within the CVID cohort.

CVID samples and control samples contributed equivalent amounts of genomic DNA as sequencing input. For every sample, a 60 bp segment covering the rearranged TCRbeta CDR3 region was amplified and then sequenced. TCRbeta amplification used the immunoSEQ assay, a bias-corrected multiplex PCR with high-throughput sequencing. As for the authors' bioinformatics: Each unique nucleotide sequence was treated as a clone and annotated with V, D and J genes, copy number and frequency. Sequences were labeled productive if in frame, and non-productive if out of frame or containing stop codons. As previously described, clonality was calculated on the basis of Shannon's entropy. The predicted amino acid sequences of productive clones were used to derive mean CDR3 Kyte-Doolittle hydropathy. Hierarchical clustering of scaled V gene usage was performed with the R hclust function using Manhattan distance and complete linkage. Clone sharing by CDR3 amino acid sequence was assessed by resampling 12 repertoires per group over 100 rounds. Repertoires were searched for more than 55 published EBV-specific and a few hundred published CMV-specific TCRbeta sequences. Analysis left out a couple of CVID samples that produced under 10,000 sequences, so roughly 45 CVID repertoires remained. TCRdb took over this immuneACCESS table, retaining in-frame rearrangements with V and J assigned. Such tables are incomplete; in checked studies, under half of the missing clones stem from an unresolved V gene, and the remainder is unexplained. The V and J calls and clone size were taken over from that table, and D and trimming were inferred from the DNA. The table for this sample lists about 81,000 clones, none of them counted only once. Jointly, the top ten make up 0.75% to 1% of the sample.

This TCR came from a person aged 18 to 75 in good health. The chain is assembled from TRBV7-6 and TRBJ2-3; TRBD2 fits 9 bases in the junction. The specimen sequenced was peripheral blood mononuclear cells. The CDR3 is CASSLWKAGGADTQYF. CDR3 DNA, as far as it was read: TGTGCCAGCAGCCTGTGGAAAGCGGGAGGCGCAGATACG.